This T cell receptor beta chain was documented in a study of cytomegalovirus exposure and HLA in healthy donors. Whole-study results and caveats: According to reports, the classifier identified cytomegalovirus status with high specificity and sensitivity. CMV antigen specificity was confirmed in vitro for three CMV-associated chains.

Generated by immunoSEQ multiplex PCR, the TCRdb table keeps only in-frame clones and is missing some. The sample comprises 140,000 or so clones, approximately 90% of which are singletons, and roughly 6.7% rests with the top ten. A note on this clone: The antigen is unknown.

The V end was cut by 1 base, the J end by 2 bases, with 8 bases between. Germline V gene lookup returns CDR1 SGHTA and CDR2 FQGNSA. The CDR3 covers 14 residues. Separate from the roughly 700-subject first cohort, the approximately 120-subject validation cohort was the one that the donors belonged to. The chain uses TRBV7-2 and TRBJ1-2, with D tentatively TRBD1 (6 bases). Sequenced sample: PBMCs. The source is a woman in her twenties or thirties in good health and CMV-seropositive. The CDR3 spells CASSLVGQNYGYTF. The CDR3 bases are TGTGCCAGCAGCTTAGTGGGACAAAACTATGGCTACACCTTC.